Shown below are 22 T cell receptor beta chains from a single sample sequenced in a study of cytomegalovirus exposure and HLA in healthy donors. Primers included in the PCR were 60 Vbeta and 13 Jbeta primers. Clones were read by immunoSEQ multiplex PCR, and TCRdb kept only the in-frame ones, dropping some. Among roughly 100,000 clones listed, approximately 80% were seen once. Sequenced material: PBMCs. Receptors were obtained from a man younger than 45 in good health and CMV-seropositive.

This clone was detected a few times. The chain uses TRBV11-2 and TRBJ2-3, with 8 bases identical to TRBD2. V gave up 4 bases and J gave up 0 bases; unmatched junction bases: 15. The CDR3 loop spans 19 amino acids. CDR1 is SGHAT and CDR2 is FQNNGV in the germline V gene. In nucleotides, the CDR3 is TGTGCCAGCAGCTCGCTGAAAAAACTAGCGGAGTCTAGCACAGATACGCAGTATTTT. The encoded protein is CASSSLKKLAESSTDTQYF. Drawing the rest from reference TRBV11-2 and TRBJ2-3, the complete variable domain is EAGVAQSPRYKIIEKRQSVAFWCNPISGHATLYWYQQILGQGPKLLIQFQNNGVVDDSQLPKDRFSAERLKGVDSTLKIQPAKLEDSAVYLCASSSLKKLAESSTDTQYFGPGTRLTVL.

The V and J genes are TRBV13 and TRBJ2-3, with TRBD2 as a possible D gene (6 bases). Germline V lookup: CDR1 PRHDT, CDR2 FYEKMQ (reference sequence). This CDR3 comprises 15 residues. V was cut by 5 bases and J by 2 bases, with 14 bases left in between. CDR3 sequence reads: CASSPHRGATDTQYF. DNA for the CDR3: TGTGCCAGCAGCCCCCATCGCGGGGCCACAGATACGCAGTATTTT.

This chain joins TRBV6-5 and TRBJ1-2; D is perhaps TRBD1 (6 bases). V was clipped by 5 bases and J by 2 bases, with 12 bases between them. The CDR3 totals 14 residues. Germline CDR1 reads MNHEY; CDR2 reads SVGAGI. The CDR3 region has the DNA TGTGCCAGCAGTCAACCGGGGGGCAACTATGGCTACACCTTC. Translating it yields CASSQPGGNYGYTF.

The chain combines TRBV9 with TRBJ2-1; 10 bases are a match to TRBD2. The CDR3 runs 15 residues. Per germline, CDR1 SGDLS and CDR2 YYNGEE. The ends lost 4 bases at V and 8 bases at J; junction bases unmatched: 9. CDR3 amino acids: CASSPEAGGFDEQFF. The CDR3 region has the DNA TGTGCCAGCAGCCCGGAAGCGGGAGGGTTCGATGAGCAGTTCTTC.

This chain links TRBV5-1 with TRBJ2-7; 8 nucleotides line up with TRBD2. J gave up 1 base and V 6 bases, and 6 bases lay outside the gene matches. This CDR3 has 14 residues. Germline-derived CDR1 and CDR2 are SGHRS and YFSETQ. CDR3 sequence: CASTETSESYEQYF. The CDR3 nucleotides are TGCGCCAGCACTGAGACTAGCGAATCCTACGAGCAGTACTTC.

This rearrangement joins TRBV28 to TRBJ2-7; TRBD1 agrees at 7 bases. Germline CDR1 reads MDHEN; CDR2 reads SYDVKM. There are 15 residues in the CDR3. The V and J ends lost 5 bases and 4 bases, in that order; junction bases with no gene match: 11. The CDR3 region has the DNA TGTGCCAGCAGTATACGACAGGGTCTCCGGTACGAGCAGTACTTC. Translating it yields CASSIRQGLRYEQYF.

The chain links TRBV18 to TRBJ1-1, with a weak D call TRBD1 (5 bases). Germline CDR1 and CDR2: KGHSH and LQKENI. This CDR3 region has 14 residues. Trimming removed 3 bases at V and 2 bases at J, with 10 bases between. The CDR3 reads CASSPRRENTEAFF. CDR3 nucleotide sequence: TGTGCCAGCTCACCTCGCAGGGAAAACACTGAAGCTTTCTTT.

The chain employs TRBV6-6 and TRBJ2-7; D may be TRBD1 (6 bases). The germline V gene has CDR1 MNHNY and CDR2 SVGAGI (reference sequence). CDR3 size: 14 residues. Trimming stripped 7 bases from V and 4 bases from J, with 17 bases between. CDR3 nucleotide sequence: TGTGCCAGCACCAACCTAGGACAGTCGTACGAGCAGTACTTC. This sequence encodes CASTNLGQSYEQYF.

The rearrangement links TRBV28 to TRBJ1-3, with TRBD1 matching 7 bases. This CDR3 has 15 residues. Germline values: CDR1 MDHEN, CDR2 SYDVKM. V shed 4 bases, J shed 5 bases, and the junction held 8 bases outside the gene matches. In DNA form, the CDR3 reads TGTGCCAGCAGTTCCGCCGGGACAGCCAGAAACACCATATATTTT. Its translation is CASSSAGTARNTIYF.

This chain connects TRBV6-1 to TRBJ1-2; a possible D gene is TRBD1 (6 bases). This CDR3 has 14 residues. Trimming took off 6 bases at V and 4 bases at J, with 15 bases between the two ends. The germline V gene has CDR1 MNHNS and CDR2 SASEGT. CDR3 region: CASRGAHILYGYTF. DNA of the CDR3: TGTGCCAGCAGGGGGGCCCACATCCTCTATGGCTACACCTTC.

V usage is TRBV6-6 and J usage is TRBJ2-7; possible D gene TRBD1, 7 bases. CDR1 is MNHNY and CDR2 is SVGAGI in the germline V gene (reference sequence). The V gene lost 4 bases and the J gene lost 6 bases, with 16 bases spanning the gap. The CDR3 covers 14 residues. CDR3 amino acids: CASSWTGRLVEQYF. CDR3 coding DNA: TGTGCCAGCAGTTGGACAGGACGACTAGTCGAGCAGTACTTC.

The CDR3 DNA reads TGTGCCAGCAGCTTAGATCGGGGATCCTACGAGCAGTACTTC. As protein: CASSLDRGSYEQYF. The V call is TRBV7-2, the J call TRBJ2-5; TRBD2 is a possible D gene (5 bases). The closer fit of TRBJ2-7 to the DNA end suggests the J call may be wrong. Germline CDR1 reads SGHTA; CDR2 reads FQGNSA. The CDR3 is 14 residues long.

The rearrangement links TRBV27 to TRBJ2-3, with a tentative D call TRBD1 (6 bases). Germline-derived CDR1 and CDR2 are MNHEY and SMNVEV (reference sequence). The V gene lost 4 bases and the J gene lost 4 bases, with 12 bases spanning the gap. This CDR3 region has 14 residues. The CDR3 loop reads CASSYTQGSDTQYF. The CDR3, as DNA: TGTGCCAGCAGTTACACACAGGGTTCAGATACGCAGTATTTT.

The J gene is TRBJ1-1, the V gene TRBV6-5; D gene unclear. The CDR3 contains 15 residues. V gave up 2 bases and J gave up 0 bases, with 10 bases separating them. CDR1 and CDR2 (germline): MNHEY, SVGAGI. CDR3 in DNA: TGTGCCAGCAGTTACGCGACGGGAATGAACACTGAAGCTTTCTTT. The encoded protein is CASSYATGMNTEAFF.

The J gene is TRBJ1-1, the V gene TRBV30; D perhaps matches TRBD1 (6 bases). The germline V gene encodes CDR1 GTSNPN and CDR2 SVGIG (reference sequence). There are 14 residues in the CDR3. V lost 3 bases, J lost 0 bases, and 11 bases lay in between. This CDR3 is CAWRSRGLNTEAFF. The DNA of the CDR3 is TGTGCCTGGAGATCCAGGGGACTGAACACTGAAGCTTTCTTT.

The J gene is TRBJ2-7, the V gene TRBV6-6; 8 bases match TRBD2. V was clipped by 1 base and J by 6 bases; unmatched bases: 8. Germline V gene sequence: CDR1 MNHNY, CDR2 SVGAGI (reference sequence). This CDR3 is 15 amino acids long. The CDR3 sequence: CASSYLREGLGEQYF. CDR3 nucleotide sequence: TGTGCCAGCAGTTACTTACGGGAGGGCCTCGGCGAGCAGTACTTC.

This chain links TRBV19 with TRBJ2-7, with 12 bases matching TRBD2. CDR1 is LNHDA and CDR2 is SQIVND in the germline V gene (reference sequence). The V segment lost 1 base and the J segment 4 bases; nucleotides outside the gene matches: 26. This CDR3 is 23 amino acids long. The CDR3 nucleotides read TGTGCCAGTAGTATAGGACTAGCGGGAGTAATGTCGGGTGGGGGTACTGCCCATTACGAGCAGTACTTC. Its translation is CASSIGLAGVMSGGGTAHYEQYF.

The J gene is TRBJ2-7, the V gene TRBV28; D may be TRBD2 (5 bases). CDR1 is MDHEN and CDR2 is SYDVKM in the germline V gene. Trimming took 5 bases from V and 0 from J, leaving 11 bases between them. The CDR3 loop spans 14 amino acids. The CDR3 loop is CASSPSGLSYEQYF. The DNA for the CDR3 is TGTGCCAGCAGTCCCAGCGGTCTCTCCTACGAGCAGTACTTC.

The chain has TRBV5-1 and TRBJ2-2; 7 bases are a match to TRBD2. This CDR3 has 15 amino acids. Germline CDR1 reads SGHRS; CDR2 reads YFSETQ. V was clipped by 5 bases and J by 0 bases; unmatched bases: 4. The CDR3 bases are TGCGCCAGCAGTTGGGGGGGAACGAACACCGGGGAGCTGTTTTTT. Its protein is CASSWGGTNTGELFF.

The chain combines TRBV7-2 with TRBJ1-5, with TRBD1 identical over 7 bases. The CDR3 spans 17 residues. Germline V gives CDR1 SGHTA, CDR2 FQGNSA. The V and J ends lost 2 bases and 2 bases, in that order; junction bases with no gene match: 9. The CDR3 nucleotides are TGTGCCAGCAGCTTAAAGGGGGCGGATAATGGCAATCAGCCCCAGCATTTT. This codes for CASSLKGADNGNQPQHF. Supplemented by reference TRBV7-2 and TRBJ1-5, the full variable domain reads GAGVSQSPSNKVTEKGKDVELRCDPISGHTALYWYRQSLGQGLEFLIYFQGNSAPDKSGLPSDRFSAERTGGSVSTLTIQRTQQEDSAVYLCASSLKGADNGNQPQHFGDGTRLSIL.

This clone has only one observation. The rearrangement uses TRBV9 and TRBJ2-2; tentatively, D is TRBD2 (6 bases). Germline assignment: CDR1 SGDLS and CDR2 YYNGEE. This CDR3 contains 16 residues. V gave up 0 bases and J gave up 1 base, with 10 bases separating them. CDR3 region: CASSVGKGLNTGELFF. DNA for the CDR3: TGTGCCAGCAGCGTAGGTAAGGGACTGAACACCGGGGAGCTGTTTTTT.

This clone was detected only once. The chain combines TRBV6-5 with TRBJ1-2, with a possible D match to TRBD1 (6 bases). Deletions cut 4 bases from V and 0 bases from J, with 9 bases between. The CDR3 runs to 14 residues. Germline V gene data show CDR1 as MNHEY and CDR2 as SVGAGI. The CDR3 DNA follows: TGTGCCAGCAGTTGGACAGAAGCTAACTATGGCTACACCTTC. It encodes CASSWTEANYGYTF.